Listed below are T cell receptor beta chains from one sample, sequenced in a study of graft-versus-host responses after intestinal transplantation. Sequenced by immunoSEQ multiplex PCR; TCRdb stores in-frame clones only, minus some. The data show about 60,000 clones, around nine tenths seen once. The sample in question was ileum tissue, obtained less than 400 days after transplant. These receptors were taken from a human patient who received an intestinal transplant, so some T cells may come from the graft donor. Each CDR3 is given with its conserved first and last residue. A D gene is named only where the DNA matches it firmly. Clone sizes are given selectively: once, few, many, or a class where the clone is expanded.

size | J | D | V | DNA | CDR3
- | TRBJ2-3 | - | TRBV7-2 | TGTGCCAGCAGCTTATTTCGACAGGTTTTGGGCACAGATACGCAGTATTTT | CASSLFRQVLGTDTQYF
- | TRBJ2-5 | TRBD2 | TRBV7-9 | TGTGCCAGCAGCTTAGCGAGGGCTAGCGGGGGAGAGACCCAGTACTTC | CASSLARASGGETQYF
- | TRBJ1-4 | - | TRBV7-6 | TGTGCCAGCAGCTTTGGAACTGGATTTAATGAAAAACTGTTTTTT | CASSFGTGFNEKLFF
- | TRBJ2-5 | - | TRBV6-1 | TGTGCCAGCAGTGGACAAATTGAAGAGACCCAGTACTTC | CASSGQIEETQYF
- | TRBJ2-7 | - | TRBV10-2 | TGCGCCAGCAGTGGTGGGGGCGACTACGAGCAGTACTTC | CASSGGGDYEQYF
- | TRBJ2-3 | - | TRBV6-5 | TGTGCCAGCAGTTACTCGACAGGCCCCCCAGATACGCAGTATTTT | CASSYSTGPPDTQYF
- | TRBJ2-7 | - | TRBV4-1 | TGCGCCAGCAGCCACGCGGGGGCAGGGCCCTACGAGCAGTACTTC | CASSHAGAGPYEQYF
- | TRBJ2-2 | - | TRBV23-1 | TGCGCCAGCAGTCCAAAGGGCGACACCGGGGAGCTGTTTTTT | CASSPKGDTGELFF
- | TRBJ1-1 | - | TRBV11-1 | TGTGCCAGCAGCTTGCCCACACGACGACCTTTCTTT | CASSLPTRRPFF
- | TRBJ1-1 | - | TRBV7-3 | TGTGCCAGCAGCTTAACGGATCAGGGATGGACTGAAGCTTTCTTT | CASSLTDQGWTEAFF
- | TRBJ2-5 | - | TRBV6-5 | TGTGCCAGCAGTTACTCCATTGGGCCAGGGGAGACCCAGTACTTC | CASSYSIGPGETQYF
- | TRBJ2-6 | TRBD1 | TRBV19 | TGTGCCAGTAGTATAGGGGGACAGGGGTCTGGGGCCAACGTCCTGACTTTC | CASSIGGQGSGANVLTF
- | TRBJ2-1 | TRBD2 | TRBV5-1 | TGCGCCAGCAGCTTTAAGCGGGGGGGCCTCGCCTCCTACAATGAGCAGTTCTTC | CASSFKRGGLASYNEQFF
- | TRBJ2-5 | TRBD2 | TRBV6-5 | TGTGCCAGCAGGGGACTAGCGGGAGATGGGGAGACCCAGTACTTC | CASRGLAGDGETQYF
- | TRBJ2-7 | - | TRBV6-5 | TGTGCCAGCAGTTACTCGACAGAAGGCGGCTACGAGCAGTACTTC | CASSYSTEGGYEQYF
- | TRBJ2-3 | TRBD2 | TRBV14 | TGTGCCAGCAGCGAATACGTCTGGACTAGCGGGGAGGGAGATACGCAGTATTTT | CASSEYVWTSGEGDTQYF
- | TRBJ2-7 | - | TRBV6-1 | TGTGCCAGCAGGACCCACGGCACCTACGAGCAGTACTTC | CASRTHGTYEQYF
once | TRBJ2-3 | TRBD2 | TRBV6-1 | TGTGCCAGCAGTCTAGCGGGGGTCACAGATACGCAGTATTTT | CASSLAGVTDTQYF
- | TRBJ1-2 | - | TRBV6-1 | TGTGCCAGCAGTCTTGGACGGAACTATGGCTACACCTTC | CASSLGRNYGYTF
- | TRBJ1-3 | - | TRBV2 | TGTGCCAGCTCAGGGTTTCGATCTGGAAACACCATATATTTT | CASSGFRSGNTIYF
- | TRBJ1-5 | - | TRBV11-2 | TGTGCCAGCAGCAGAAGCTTCCCCCCGAATCAGCCCCAGCATTTT | CASSRSFPPNQPQHF
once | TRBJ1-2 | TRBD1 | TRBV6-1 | TGTGCCAGCAGTGTAAGCGAGACAGGGGGGTATGGCTACACCTTC | CASSVSETGGYGYTF
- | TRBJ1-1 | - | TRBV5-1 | TGCGCCAGCTCTGCCCAGAACACTGAAGCTTTCTTT | CASSAQNTEAFF
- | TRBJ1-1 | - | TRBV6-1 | TGTGCCAGCAGTGAAGGGGGCAACCATGCTTTCTTT | CASSEGGNHAFF
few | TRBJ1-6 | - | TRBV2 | TGTGCCAGCAGAGGCGAGGGGCAATATAATTCACCCCTCCACTTT | CASRGEGQYNSPLHF
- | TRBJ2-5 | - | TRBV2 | TGTGCCAGCAGTGAAATCCCACTGGGGGTTGCGGAGACCCAGTACTTC | CASSEIPLGVAETQYF
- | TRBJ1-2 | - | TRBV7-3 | TGTGCCAGCAGCCCGTACGGAGGTTTTGAGGGCTCTGGCTACACCTTC | CASSPYGGFEGSGYTF
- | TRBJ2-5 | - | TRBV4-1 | TGCGCCAGCAGCCAAGATAATCGTCAAGAGACCCAGTACTTC | CASSQDNRQETQYF
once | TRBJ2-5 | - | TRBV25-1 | TGTGCCAGCAGGGAGGGGGGTGGAGAGACCCAGTACTTC | CASREGGGETQYF
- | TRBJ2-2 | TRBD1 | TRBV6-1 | TGTGCCAGCAGTGAGGCTCGGACAGGGGTGAACACCGGGGAGCTGTTTTTT | CASSEARTGVNTGELFF
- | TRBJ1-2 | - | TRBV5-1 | TGCGCCAGCAGCTTGGGAGATAGGGAAGGCTATGGCTACACCTTC | CASSLGDREGYGYTF
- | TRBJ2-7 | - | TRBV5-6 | TGTGCCAGCAGCGCGGGACACCCTTCGATGGAGCAGTACTTC | CASSAGHPSMEQYF
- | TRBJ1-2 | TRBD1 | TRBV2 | TGTGCCAGCAGTGAATATGGAGGGGGCGCTTTAAACTATGGCTACACCTTC | CASSEYGGGALNYGYTF
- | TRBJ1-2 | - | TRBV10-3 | TGTGCCATCGGTTCGGAGGTGATAGGCTACGCCTTC | CAIGSEVIGYAF
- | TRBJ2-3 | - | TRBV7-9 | TGTGCCAGCATCCCAGATACGCAGTATTTT | CASIPDTQYF
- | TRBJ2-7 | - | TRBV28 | TGTGCCAGCAGTTTAAGCTTGAGTTACGAGCAGTACTTC | CASSLSLSYEQYF
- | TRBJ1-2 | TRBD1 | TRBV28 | TGTGCCAGCAGTACGACGACAGGGGCTTGGAGCTATGGCTACACCTTC | CASSTTTGAWSYGYTF
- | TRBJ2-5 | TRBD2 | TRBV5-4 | TGTGCCAGCAGCAGACTAGCGGGGGAGCAAGAGACCCAGTACTTC | CASSRLAGEQETQYF
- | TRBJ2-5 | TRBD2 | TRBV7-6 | TGTGCCAGCAGCTCCCTAGCGGAGAAAAAAGAGACCCAGTACTTC | CASSSLAEKKETQYF